These 20 T cell receptor beta chains share one sample of origin, sequenced in a study of T cells in Graves' hyperthyroidism and ophthalmopathy. TCR beta CDR3 regions were amplified from RNA transcripts. TCR CDR3 regions were first amplified by RT-PCR with HTBI primers. TCRdb reanalysed the multiplex PCR reads using MiXCR and keeps one entry per CDR3 protein. The data show 130,000 to 150,000 distinct CDR3 sequences, roughly a fifth seen once. Source material: blood. The receptors come from a woman aged 50 to 65 with Graves' hyperthyroidism that later progressed to Graves' ophthalmopathy.

This clonotype has ten or more counts. The chain is built from TRBV12-3 or TRBV12-4 and TRBJ2-3, with D possibly TRBD2 on 6 matching bases. This CDR3 has 15 amino acids. Trimming removed 4 bases at V and 2 bases at J, with 13 bases between. CDR3 residues: CASSSSLAPTDTQYF. Written as DNA, the CDR3 is TGTGCCAGCAGTTCCTCTCTAGCGCCCACAGATACGCAGTATTTT.

In this sample, this clonotype turned up many times. The V gene is TRBV11-2, the J gene TRBJ2-7, with 9 positions matching TRBD1. The CDR3 consists of 17 residues. Trimming cost V 5 bases and J 6 bases; bases outside gene matches: 17. Germline V CDR1 and CDR2: SGHAT, FQNNGV. CDR3 sequence: CASSGGGQGPPLAEQYF. The CDR3 DNA reads TGTGCCAGCAGCGGGGGGGGACAGGGCCCACCCTTGGCCGAGCAGTACTTC.

This clonotype was seen at least ten times. V is TRBV6-6 and J is TRBJ1-1; possible D gene TRBD1, 6 bases. CDR1 is MNHNY, CDR2 SVGAGI, per germline (reference sequence). Trimming pared 2 bases from V and 5 bases from J, leaving 12 bases between. The CDR3 is made up of 14 amino acids. CDR3 nucleotides: TGTGCCAGCAGTTACGGGGGGGGCGCAACTGAAGCTTTCTTT. Translated: CASSYGGGATEAFF.

This clonotype has at least ten counts. J is TRBJ1-1 and V is TRBV18; D unresolved. Looked up from germline, CDR1 is KGHSH and CDR2 is LQKENI. The CDR3 is 15 residues long. Trimming took 1 base from V and 5 from J, leaving 14 bases between them. Here the CDR3 DNA reads TGTGCCAGCTCACCACTGAAAGGAGGTAGTACTGAAGCTTTCTTT. Protein sequence: CASSPLKGGSTEAFF. The full variable domain, its missing parts supplied by reference TRBV18 and TRBJ1-1, is NAGVMQNPRHLVRRRGQEARLRCSPMKGHSHVYWYRQLPEEGLKFMVYLQKENIIDESGMPKERFSAEFPKEGPSILRIQQVVRGDSAAYFCASSPLKGGSTEAFFGQGTRLTVV.

This clonotype was observed a few times. The rearrangement joins TRBV19 to TRBJ2-1, with 13 bases matching TRBD2. The CDR3 is made up of 15 amino acids. The V segment lost 3 bases and the J segment 6 bases; nucleotides outside the gene matches: 2. Germline V CDR1 and CDR2: LNHDA, SQIVND (reference sequence). The CDR3: CASSITSGRGNEQFF. The CDR3 DNA is TGTGCCAGTAGTATTACTAGCGGGAGGGGCAATGAGCAGTTCTTC.

This clonotype showed up many times. The DNA for the CDR3 is TGTGCCTGGAGCCGGGAGGGGAATGAGCAGTTCTTC. The encoded protein is CAWSREGNEQFF. This chain uses TRBV30 with TRBJ2-1, with 8 bases that match TRBD2. This CDR3 is built from 12 residues. CDR1 is GTSNPN and CDR2 is SVGIG in the germline V gene (reference sequence). V shed 3 bases, J shed 7 bases, and the junction held 2 bases outside the gene matches.

The V call is TRBV20-1, the J call TRBJ2-1, with 10 bases lining up with TRBD2. The CDR3 is made up of 18 amino acids. Germline values: CDR1 DFQATT, CDR2 SNEGSKA (reference sequence). After removal of 1 base from V and 2 bases from J, the junction contained 11 bases not matched to a gene. The CDR3 protein is CSARARLHSGRAYNEQFF. The CDR3 DNA sequence: TGCAGTGCTAGAGCCCGACTTCACAGCGGGAGGGCCTACAATGAGCAGTTCTTC.

This clonotype was picked up a small number of times. The chain is built from TRBV29-1 and TRBJ2-1; a possible D gene is TRBD2 (6 bases). V was clipped by 6 bases and J by 7 bases, with 16 bases between them. The CDR3 is 13 residues long. Germline values: CDR1 SQVTM, CDR2 ANQGSEA. This chain's CDR3 is CSVEKTRGNEQFF. The CDR3 DNA follows: TGCAGCGTCGAGAAGACTAGGGGTAATGAGCAGTTCTTC.

The V call is TRBV6-5, the J call TRBJ2-5; D gene ambiguous. From germline, CDR1 is MNHEY and CDR2 SVGAGI. The CDR3 is made up of 16 amino acids. V was cut by 4 bases and J by 5 bases, with 20 bases left in between. The CDR3 loop reads CASSSQPVSLGETQYF. In DNA, the CDR3 is TGTGCCAGCAGTTCTCAACCCGTCTCCTTGGGGGAGACCCAGTACTTC.

The count of this clonotype is one. Relative to the germline gene, one junction end is altered; a read error may explain this. This chain connects TRBV28 to TRBJ1-2; possible D gene TRBD1, 6 bases. Germline V lookup: CDR1 MDHEN, CDR2 SYDVKM. This CDR3 has 14 amino acids. CDR3 coding DNA: TGTGCCAGCAACCCAGCGGGGGCCAGCCAGGGATCCCTCTTC. This translates into CASNPAGASQGSLF.

This clonotype was seen many times. The chain combines TRBV30 with TRBJ1-5; the match to TRBD1 covers 7 bases. Per germline, CDR1 GTSNPN and CDR2 SVGIG (reference sequence). V lost 3 bases and J lost 2; bases outside the gene matches: 7. This CDR3 is 15 amino acids long. The CDR3 bases are TGTGCCTGGAGGCGACAGGGCGAGGGCAATCAGCCCCAGCATTTT. This sequence encodes CAWRRQGEGNQPQHF.

This clonotype was seen at least ten times. The chain links TRBV2 to TRBJ1-5, with a tentative D call TRBD1 (5 bases). Trimming took off 8 bases at V and 3 bases at J, with 17 bases between the two ends. CDR1 SNHLY and CDR2 FYNNEI come from the germline V gene. The CDR3 is made up of 15 amino acids. DNA for the CDR3: TGTGCCAGCGGACGTTGGGGCAGGGCCAATCAGCCCCAGCATTTT. Its protein is CASGRWGRANQPQHF.

This clonotype occurred many times. The chain is built from TRBV28 and TRBJ1-4; 7 nucleotides line up with TRBD1. From germline, CDR1 is MDHEN and CDR2 SYDVKM. The junction had 0 bases not matched to a gene; V was cut back by 3 bases and J by 2 bases. There are 14 residues in the CDR3. The DNA of the CDR3 is TGTGCCAGCAGTTTCAGGGGGACTAATGAAAAACTGTTTTTT. Residues: CASSFRGTNEKLFF.

This clonotype was found a few times. The gene calls are TRBV5-6 and TRBJ1-1; D unresolved. The germline CDR1 and CDR2 sequences are SGHDT and YYEEEE. The CDR3 extends over 13 amino acids. The germline V and J ends were trimmed by 0 bases and 8 bases, with 11 bases remaining between them. CDR3: CASSLDLGLEAFF. The CDR3 DNA follows: TGTGCCAGCAGCTTGGATCTCGGCCTCGAAGCTTTCTTT. Combining the CDR3 with reference TRBV5-6 and TRBJ1-1 gives the whole variable domain DAGVTQSPTHLIKTRGQQVTLRCSPKSGHDTVSWYQQALGQGPQFIFQYYEEEERQRGNFPDRFSGHQFPNYSSELNVNALLLGDSALYLCASSLDLGLEAFFGQGTRLTVV.

This sequence joins TRBV7-9 and TRBJ2-3; D ambiguous. Trimming took 7 bases from V and 2 from J, leaving 13 bases between them. The germline gives CDR1 SEHNR, CDR2 FQNEAQ (reference sequence). This CDR3 contains 14 residues. The chain's CDR3 is CASNLLTNTDTQYF. DNA for the CDR3: TGTGCCAGCAACCTCCTTACTAACACAGATACGCAGTATTTT. Complete variable domain (other parts from reference TRBV7-9 and TRBJ2-3): DTGVSQNPRHKITKRGQNVTFRCDPISEHNRLYWYRQTLGQGPEFLTYFQNEAQLEKSRLLSDRFSAERPKGSFSTLEIQRTEQGDSAMYLCASNLLTNTDTQYFGPGTRLTVL.

This clonotype occurred many times. This rearrangement joins TRBV7-3 to TRBJ2-1; 7 bases align to TRBD1. Germline CDR1 is SGHTA and CDR2 is FQGTGA. V lost 5 bases and J lost 6; bases outside the gene matches: 7. This CDR3 is 14 amino acids long. CDR3 protein: CASSPPGGRNEQFF. As DNA, the CDR3 is TGTGCCAGCAGCCCACCAGGGGGTCGCAATGAGCAGTTCTTC.

This clonotype was counted a few times. This chain joins TRBV4-1 and TRBJ1-3; tentatively, D is TRBD1 (6 bases). Germline V lookup: CDR1 MGHRA, CDR2 YSYEKL. CDR3 size: 15 residues. V gave up 8 bases and J gave up 8 bases, with 22 bases separating them. CDR3 protein: CASSIMDSSWDTIYF. The CDR3 DNA reads as TGCGCCAGCTCAATTATGGACAGTAGCTGGGACACCATATATTTT.

This clonotype has just a few counts. The V and J genes are TRBV19 and TRBJ1-5, with 10 bases matching TRBD1. CDR3 length: 15 residues. Germline CDR1 is LNHDA and CDR2 is SQIVND (reference sequence). The V and J ends lost 7 bases and 4 bases, in that order; junction bases with no gene match: 7. CDR3 in amino acids: CASIETGGGNQPQHF. The CDR3 DNA is TGTGCCAGTATTGAGACAGGGGGCGGAAATCAGCCCCAGCATTTT.

This clonotype was seen just once. The V and J genes are TRBV28 and TRBJ1-2, with TRBD1 identical over 10 bases. Per the germline V gene, CDR1 is MDHEN and CDR2 is SYDVKM. V lost 2 bases to trimming and J lost 4 bases; unmatched junction nucleotides: 4. This CDR3 has 15 residues. The CDR3 region is CASSLLTGGLYGYTF. CDR3 bases: TGTGCCAGCAGTTTACTGACAGGGGGCCTCTATGGCTACACCTTC.

The chain is built from TRBV7-3 and TRBJ2-2; 7 nucleotides align to TRBD1. From germline, CDR1 is SGHTA and CDR2 FQGTGA. This CDR3 region has 18 residues. Losses at the gene ends were 6 bases for V and 2 bases for J; bases not matched to a gene: 15. CDR3 sequence: CASRSGLGAGGNTGELFF. The CDR3 DNA follows: TGTGCCAGCAGGTCTGGATTAGGCGCAGGGGGAAACACCGGGGAGCTGTTTTTT.